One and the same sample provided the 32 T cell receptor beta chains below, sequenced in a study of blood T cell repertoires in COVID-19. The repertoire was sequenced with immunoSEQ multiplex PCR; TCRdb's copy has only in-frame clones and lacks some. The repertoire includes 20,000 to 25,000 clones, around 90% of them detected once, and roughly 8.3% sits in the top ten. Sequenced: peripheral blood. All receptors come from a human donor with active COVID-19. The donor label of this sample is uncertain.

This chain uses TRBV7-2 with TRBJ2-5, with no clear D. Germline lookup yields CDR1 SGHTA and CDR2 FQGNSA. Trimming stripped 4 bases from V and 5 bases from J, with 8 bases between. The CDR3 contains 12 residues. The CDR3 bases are TGTGCCAGCAGCTATGACTCCGAGACCCAGTACTTC. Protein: CASSYDSETQYF.

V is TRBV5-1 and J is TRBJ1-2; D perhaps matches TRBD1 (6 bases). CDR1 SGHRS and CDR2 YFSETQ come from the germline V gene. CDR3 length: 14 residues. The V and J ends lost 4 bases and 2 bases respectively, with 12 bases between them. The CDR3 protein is CASSRTAYNYGYTF. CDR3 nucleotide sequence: TGCGCCAGCAGCCGGACAGCTTACAACTATGGCTACACCTTC.

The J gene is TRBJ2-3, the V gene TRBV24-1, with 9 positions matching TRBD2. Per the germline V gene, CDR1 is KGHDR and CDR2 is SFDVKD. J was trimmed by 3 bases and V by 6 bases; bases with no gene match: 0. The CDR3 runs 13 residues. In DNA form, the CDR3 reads TGTGCCACCAGTACTAGCGGGACAGATACGCAGTATTTT. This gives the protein CATSTSGTDTQYF.

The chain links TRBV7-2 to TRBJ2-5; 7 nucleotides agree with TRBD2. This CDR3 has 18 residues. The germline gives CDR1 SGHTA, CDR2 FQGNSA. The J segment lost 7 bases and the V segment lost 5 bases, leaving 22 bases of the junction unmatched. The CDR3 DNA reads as TGTGCCAGCAGCCCCCGAAGGGAGGGTGGCGCCCCATTGGGGACCCAGTACTTC. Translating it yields CASSPRREGGAPLGTQYF.

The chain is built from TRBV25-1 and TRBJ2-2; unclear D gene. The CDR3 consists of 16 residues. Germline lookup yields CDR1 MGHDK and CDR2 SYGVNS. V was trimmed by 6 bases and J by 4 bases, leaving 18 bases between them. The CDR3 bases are TGTGCCAGCAGCATCTCGAGCGCCGACCCCACCGGGGAGCTGTTTTTT. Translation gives CASSISSADPTGELFF. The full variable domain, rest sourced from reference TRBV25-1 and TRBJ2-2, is EADIYQTPRYLVIGTGKKITLECSQTMGHDKMYWYQQDPGMELHLIHYSYGVNSTEKGDLSSESTVSRIRTEHFPLTLESARPSHTSQYLCASSISSADPTGELFFGEGSRLTVL.

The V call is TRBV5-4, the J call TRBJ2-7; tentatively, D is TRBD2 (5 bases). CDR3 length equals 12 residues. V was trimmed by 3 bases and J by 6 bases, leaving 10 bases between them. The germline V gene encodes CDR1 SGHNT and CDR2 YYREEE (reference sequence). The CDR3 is CASSSGFGEQYF. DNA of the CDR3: TGTGCCAGCAGCTCGGGATTTGGCGAGCAGTACTTC.

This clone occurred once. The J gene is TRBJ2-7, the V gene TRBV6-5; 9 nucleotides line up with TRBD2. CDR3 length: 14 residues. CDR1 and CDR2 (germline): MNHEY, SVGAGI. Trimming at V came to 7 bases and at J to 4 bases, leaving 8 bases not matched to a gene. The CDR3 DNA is TGTGCCAGCATGGTTAGCGGGAGTAGGTACGAGCAGTACTTC. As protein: CASMVSGSRYEQYF.

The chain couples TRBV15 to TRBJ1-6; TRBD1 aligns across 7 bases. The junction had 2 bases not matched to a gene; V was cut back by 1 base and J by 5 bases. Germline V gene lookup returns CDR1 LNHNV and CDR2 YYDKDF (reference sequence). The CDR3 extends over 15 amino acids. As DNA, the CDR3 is TGTGCCACCAGCAGAGCGGGACAGAATAATTCACCCCTCCACTTT. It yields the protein CATSRAGQNNSPLHF.

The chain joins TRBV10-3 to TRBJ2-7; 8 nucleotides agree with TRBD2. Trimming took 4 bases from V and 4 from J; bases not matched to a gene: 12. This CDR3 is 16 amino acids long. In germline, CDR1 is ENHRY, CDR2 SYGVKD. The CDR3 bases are TGTGCCATCAGTGGCCTCGGTAGCGGGGTCCCTTACGAGCAGTACTTC. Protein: CAISGLGSGVPYEQYF.

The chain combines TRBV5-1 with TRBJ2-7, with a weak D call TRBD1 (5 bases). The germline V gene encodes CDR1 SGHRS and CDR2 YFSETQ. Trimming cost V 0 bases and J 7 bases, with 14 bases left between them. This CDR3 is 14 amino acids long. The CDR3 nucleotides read TGCGCCAGCAGCTTGGGGCAGGGTGTGGGGGAGCAGTACTTC. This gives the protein CASSLGQGVGEQYF.

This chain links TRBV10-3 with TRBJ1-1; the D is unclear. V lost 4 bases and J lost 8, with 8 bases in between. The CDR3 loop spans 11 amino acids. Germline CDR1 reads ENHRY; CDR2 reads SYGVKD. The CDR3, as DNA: TGTGCCATCAGTGGGGCCAACGAAGCTTTCTTT. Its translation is CAISGANEAFF.

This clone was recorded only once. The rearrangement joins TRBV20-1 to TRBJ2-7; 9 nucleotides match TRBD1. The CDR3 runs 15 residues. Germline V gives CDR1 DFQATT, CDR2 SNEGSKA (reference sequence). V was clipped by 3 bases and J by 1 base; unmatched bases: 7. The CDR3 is CSASWDRVTSYEQYF. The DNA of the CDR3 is TGCAGTGCTAGTTGGGACAGGGTAACATCCTACGAGCAGTACTTC.

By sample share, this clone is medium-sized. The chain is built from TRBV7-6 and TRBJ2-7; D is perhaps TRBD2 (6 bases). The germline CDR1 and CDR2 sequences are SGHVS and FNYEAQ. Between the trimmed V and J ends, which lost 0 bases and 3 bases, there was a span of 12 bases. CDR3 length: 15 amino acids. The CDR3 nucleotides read TGTGCCAGCAGCTTAGCTCTAGGCGGGGACTACGAGCAGTACTTC. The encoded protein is CASSLALGGDYEQYF.

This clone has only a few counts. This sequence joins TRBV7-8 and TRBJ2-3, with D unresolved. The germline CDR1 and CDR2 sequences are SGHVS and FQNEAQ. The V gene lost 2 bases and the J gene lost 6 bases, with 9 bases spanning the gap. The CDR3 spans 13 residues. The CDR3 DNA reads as TGTGCCAGCAGCTTATCCCCGGTGGATACGCAGTATTTT. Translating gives CASSLSPVDTQYF.

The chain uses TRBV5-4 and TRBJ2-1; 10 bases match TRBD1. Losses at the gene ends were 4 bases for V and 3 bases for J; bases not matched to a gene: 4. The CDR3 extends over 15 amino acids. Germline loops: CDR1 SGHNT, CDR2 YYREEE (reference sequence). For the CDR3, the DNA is TGTGCCAGCAGCGCCGGGACAGGGGTCTACAATGAGCAGTTCTTC. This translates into CASSAGTGVYNEQFF.

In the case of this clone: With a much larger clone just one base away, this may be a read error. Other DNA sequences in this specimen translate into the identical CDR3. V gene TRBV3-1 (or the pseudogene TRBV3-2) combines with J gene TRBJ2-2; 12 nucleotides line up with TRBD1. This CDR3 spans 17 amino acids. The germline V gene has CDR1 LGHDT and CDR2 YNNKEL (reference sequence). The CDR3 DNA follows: TGCGCCAGCAGCCGCCTCGGGACAGGGGGCGCTGACGGGGAGCTGTTTTTT. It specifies CASSRLGTGGADGELFF.

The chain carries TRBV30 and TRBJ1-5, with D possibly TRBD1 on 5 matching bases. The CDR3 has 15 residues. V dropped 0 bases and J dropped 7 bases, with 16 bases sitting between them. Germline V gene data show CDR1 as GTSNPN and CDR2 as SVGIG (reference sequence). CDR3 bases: TGTGCCTGGAGTGTACGCTGGGGCGCAGGGCAGCCCCAGCATTTT. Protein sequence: CAWSVRWGAGQPQHF.

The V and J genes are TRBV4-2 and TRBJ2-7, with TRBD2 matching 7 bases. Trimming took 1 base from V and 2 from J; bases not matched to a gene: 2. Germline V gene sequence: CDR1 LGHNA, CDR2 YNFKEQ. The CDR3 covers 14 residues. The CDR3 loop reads CASSQVGGAYEQYF. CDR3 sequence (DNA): TGTGCCAGCAGCCAAGTGGGGGGGGCCTACGAGCAGTACTTC.

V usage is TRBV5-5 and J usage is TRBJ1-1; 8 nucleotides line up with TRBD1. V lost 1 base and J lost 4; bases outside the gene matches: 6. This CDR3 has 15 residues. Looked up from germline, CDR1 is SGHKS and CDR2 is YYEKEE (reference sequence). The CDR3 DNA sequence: TGTGCCAGCAGCTTGACAGGGGGTAGAGGCACTGAAGCTTTCTTT. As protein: CASSLTGGRGTEAFF.

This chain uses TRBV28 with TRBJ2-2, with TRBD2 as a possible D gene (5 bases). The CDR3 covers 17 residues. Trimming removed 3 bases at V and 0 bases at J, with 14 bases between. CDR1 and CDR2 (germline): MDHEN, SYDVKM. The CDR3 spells CASSFQAAGANTGELFF. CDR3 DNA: TGTGCCAGCAGTTTTCAAGCGGCGGGTGCGAACACCGGGGAGCTGTTTTTT.

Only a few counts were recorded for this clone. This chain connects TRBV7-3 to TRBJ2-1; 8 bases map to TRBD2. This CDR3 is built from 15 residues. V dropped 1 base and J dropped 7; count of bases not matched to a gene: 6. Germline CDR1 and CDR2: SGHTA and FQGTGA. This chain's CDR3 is CASSLMAGGPNEQFF. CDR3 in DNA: TGTGCCAGCAGCTTAATGGCGGGAGGCCCTAATGAGCAGTTCTTC.

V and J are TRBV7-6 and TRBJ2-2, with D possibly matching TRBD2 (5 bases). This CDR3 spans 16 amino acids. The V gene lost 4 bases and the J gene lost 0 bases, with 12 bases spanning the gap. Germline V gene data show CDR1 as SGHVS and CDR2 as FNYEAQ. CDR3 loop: CASSSPEGPNTGELFF. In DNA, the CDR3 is TGTGCCAGCAGCTCCCCCGAGGGCCCGAACACCGGGGAGCTGTTTTTT.

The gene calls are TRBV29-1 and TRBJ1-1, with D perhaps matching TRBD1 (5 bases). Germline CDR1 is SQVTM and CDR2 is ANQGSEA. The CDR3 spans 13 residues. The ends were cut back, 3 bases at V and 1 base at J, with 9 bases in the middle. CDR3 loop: CSVDGQQNTEAFF. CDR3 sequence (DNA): TGCAGCGTTGACGGACAACAGAACACTGAAGCTTTCTTT.

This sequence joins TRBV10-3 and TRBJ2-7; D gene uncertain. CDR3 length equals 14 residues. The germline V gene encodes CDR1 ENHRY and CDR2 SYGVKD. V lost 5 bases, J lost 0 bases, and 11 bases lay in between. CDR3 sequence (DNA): TGTGCCATCAGTCCGGTAATTAGCTCCTACGAGCAGTACTTC. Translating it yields CAISPVISSYEQYF.

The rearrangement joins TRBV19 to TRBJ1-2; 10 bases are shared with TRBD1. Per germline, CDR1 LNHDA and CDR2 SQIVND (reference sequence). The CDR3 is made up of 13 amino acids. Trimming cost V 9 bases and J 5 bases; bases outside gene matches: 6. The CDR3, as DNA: TGTGCCAGCGCGCGACAGGGGGCATATGGCTACACCTTC. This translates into CASARQGAYGYTF.

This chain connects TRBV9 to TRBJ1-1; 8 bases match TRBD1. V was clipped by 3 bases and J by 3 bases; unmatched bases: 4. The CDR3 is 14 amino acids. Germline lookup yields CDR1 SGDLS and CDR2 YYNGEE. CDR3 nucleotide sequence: TGTGCCAGCAGCGCCTCGACAGGGGACACTGAAGCTTTCTTT. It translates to CASSASTGDTEAFF.

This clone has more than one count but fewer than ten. As DNA, the CDR3 is TGCGCCAGCAGCCAAGACCCGGACAGCTCCTACGAGCAGTACTTC. Amino acid sequence: CASSQDPDSSYEQYF. This rearrangement joins TRBV4-1 to TRBJ2-7, with D tentatively TRBD1 (6 bases). Germline V gene data show CDR1 as MGHRA and CDR2 as YSYEKL. The V end was cut by 0 bases, the J end by 0 bases, with 9 bases between. The CDR3 is made up of 15 amino acids.

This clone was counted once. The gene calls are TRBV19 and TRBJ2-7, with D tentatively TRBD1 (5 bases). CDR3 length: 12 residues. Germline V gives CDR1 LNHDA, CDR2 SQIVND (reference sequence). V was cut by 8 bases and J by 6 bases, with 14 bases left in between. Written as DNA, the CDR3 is TGTGCCAGTGGTTCAAGGGGTGGCGAGCAGTACTTC. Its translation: CASGSRGGEQYF.

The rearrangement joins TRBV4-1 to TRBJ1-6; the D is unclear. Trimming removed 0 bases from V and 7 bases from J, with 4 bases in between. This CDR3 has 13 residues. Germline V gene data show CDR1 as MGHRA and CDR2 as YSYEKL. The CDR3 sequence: CASSQELNSPLHF. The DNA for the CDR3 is TGCGCCAGCAGCCAAGAACTGAATTCACCCCTCCACTTT.

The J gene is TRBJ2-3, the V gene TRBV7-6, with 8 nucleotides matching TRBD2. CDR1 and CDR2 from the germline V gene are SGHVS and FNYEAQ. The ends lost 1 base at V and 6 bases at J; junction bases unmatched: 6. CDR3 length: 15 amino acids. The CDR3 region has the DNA TGTGCCAGCAGCTTAGGACTAGAGCGGGGGGATACGCAGTATTTT. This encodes CASSLGLERGDTQYF.

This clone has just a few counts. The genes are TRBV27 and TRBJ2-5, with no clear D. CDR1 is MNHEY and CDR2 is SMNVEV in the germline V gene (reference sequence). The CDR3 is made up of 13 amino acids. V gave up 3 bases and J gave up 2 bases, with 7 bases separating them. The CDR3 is CASSFTAQETQYF. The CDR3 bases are TGTGCCAGCAGTTTCACAGCTCAAGAGACCCAGTACTTC.

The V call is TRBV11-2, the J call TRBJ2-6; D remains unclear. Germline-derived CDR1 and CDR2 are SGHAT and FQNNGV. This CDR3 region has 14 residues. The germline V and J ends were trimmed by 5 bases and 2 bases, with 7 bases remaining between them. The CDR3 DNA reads TGTGCCAGCAGCCTTTTCGCTGGGGCCAACGTCCTGACTTTC. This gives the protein CASSLFAGANVLTF.